This T cell receptor beta chain appears in the sequencing data of a study of technical replicates of blood from several donors. Sequencing used immunoSEQ multiplex PCR; TCRdb keeps in-frame clones, though not all of them. The sample carries 76,000 or so clones, roughly 90% recorded once. CDR3 length: 13 residues. V lost 5 bases, J lost 5 bases, and 12 bases lay in between. Germline CDR1 reads MRHNA; CDR2 reads SNTAGT. Sequenced material: T cells isolated from PBMCs. The chain combines TRBV6-4 with TRBJ2-5, with D unclear. This TCR came from a human donor in good health. The CDR3 spells CASSLFHQETQYF. Written as DNA, the CDR3 is TGTGCCAGCAGTTTATTCCATCAGGAGACCCAGTACTTC.